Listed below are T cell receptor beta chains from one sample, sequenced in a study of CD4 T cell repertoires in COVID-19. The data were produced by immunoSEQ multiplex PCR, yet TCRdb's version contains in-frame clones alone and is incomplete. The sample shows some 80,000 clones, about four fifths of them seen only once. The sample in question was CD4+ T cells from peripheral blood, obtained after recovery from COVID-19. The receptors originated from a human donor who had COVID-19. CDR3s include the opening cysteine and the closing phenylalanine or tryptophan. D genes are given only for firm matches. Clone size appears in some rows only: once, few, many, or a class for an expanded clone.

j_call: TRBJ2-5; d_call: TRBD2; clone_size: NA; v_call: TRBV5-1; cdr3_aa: CASSYSMISGGETQYF; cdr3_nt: TGCGCCAGCAGCTATAGCATGATTAGCGGGGGAGAGACCCAGTACTTC
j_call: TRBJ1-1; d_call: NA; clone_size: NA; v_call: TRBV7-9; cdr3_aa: CASSLDQGQHFEAFF; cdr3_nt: TGTGCCAGCAGCCTCGACCAGGGGCAACACTTCGAAGCTTTCTTT
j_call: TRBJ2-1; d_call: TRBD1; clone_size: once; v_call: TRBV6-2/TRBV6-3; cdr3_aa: CASRRSTLPGGGLDNEQFF; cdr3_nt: TGTGCCAGCCGCCGTAGTACGCTCCCAGGGGGCGGATTGGACAATGAGCAGTTCTTC
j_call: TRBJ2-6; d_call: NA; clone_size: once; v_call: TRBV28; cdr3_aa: CASSNRGYSGANVLTF; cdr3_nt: TGTGCCAGCAGTAACCGGGGGTACTCTGGGGCCAACGTCCTGACTTTC
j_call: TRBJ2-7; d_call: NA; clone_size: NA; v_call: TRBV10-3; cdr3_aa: CAITTGSGDEQYF; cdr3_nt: TGTGCCATCACAACAGGGTCCGGAGACGAGCAGTACTTC
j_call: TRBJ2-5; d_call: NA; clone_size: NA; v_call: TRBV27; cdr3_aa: CASSPMDSQETQYF; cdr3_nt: TGTGCCAGCAGCCCGATGGACAGTCAAGAGACCCAGTACTTC
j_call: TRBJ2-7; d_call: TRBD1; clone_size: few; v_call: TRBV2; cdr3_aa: CASSRTGYEQYF; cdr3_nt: TGTGCCAGCTCCCGGACAGGCTACGAGCAGTACTTC
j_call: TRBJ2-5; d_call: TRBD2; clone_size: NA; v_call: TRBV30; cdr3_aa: CAWSVPGTRETQYF; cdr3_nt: TGTGCCTGGAGTGTACCAGGGACTAGAGAGACCCAGTACTTC
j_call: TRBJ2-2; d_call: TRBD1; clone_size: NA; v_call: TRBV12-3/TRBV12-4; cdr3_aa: CASRQGDTGELFF; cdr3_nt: TGTGCCAGTCGACAGGGGGACACCGGGGAGCTGTTTTTT
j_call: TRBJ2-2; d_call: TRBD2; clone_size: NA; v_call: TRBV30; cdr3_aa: CAWSRTSGANTGELFF; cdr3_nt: TGTGCCTGGAGTAGGACTAGCGGGGCGAACACCGGGGAGCTGTTTTTT
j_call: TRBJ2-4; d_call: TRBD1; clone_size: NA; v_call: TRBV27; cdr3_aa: CASSPGTASLIQYF; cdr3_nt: TGTGCCAGCAGTCCCGGGACAGCCTCCTTGATTCAGTACTTC
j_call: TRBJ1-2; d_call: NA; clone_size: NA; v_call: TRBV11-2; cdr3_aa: CASSLEGVGYTF; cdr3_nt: TGTGCCAGCAGCTTAGAGGGGGTGGGCTACACCTTC
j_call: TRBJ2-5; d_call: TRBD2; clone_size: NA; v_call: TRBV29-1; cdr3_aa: CSAGTSGAGGETQYF; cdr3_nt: TGCAGCGCCGGGACTAGCGGGGCAGGGGGCGAGACCCAGTACTTC
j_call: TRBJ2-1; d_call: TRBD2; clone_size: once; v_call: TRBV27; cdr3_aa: CASSVRTSTYNEQFF; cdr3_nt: TGTGCCAGCAGTGTCCGGACTAGCACCTACAATGAGCAGTTCTTC
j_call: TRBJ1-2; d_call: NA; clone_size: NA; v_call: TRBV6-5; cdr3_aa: CASSLNRESRGGYTF; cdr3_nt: TGTGCCAGCAGTCTTAACAGGGAATCTAGGGGTGGCTACACCTTC
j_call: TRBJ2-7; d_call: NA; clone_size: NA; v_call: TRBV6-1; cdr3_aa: CASSYQGSSYEQYF; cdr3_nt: TGTGCCAGCAGTTATCAGGGGAGCTCCTACGAGCAGTACTTC
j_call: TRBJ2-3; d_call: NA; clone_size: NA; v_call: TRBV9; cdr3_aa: CASSGTLGVTDTQYF; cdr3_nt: TGTGCCAGCAGCGGGACCCTGGGAGTCACAGATACGCAGTATTTT
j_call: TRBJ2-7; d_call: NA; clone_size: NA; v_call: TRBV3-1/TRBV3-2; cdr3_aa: CASSQSGAIYEQYF; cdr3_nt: TGTGCCAGCAGCCAATCCGGGGCGATATACGAGCAGTACTTC